This T cell receptor beta chain was observed in a study of blood T cell repertoires in COVID-19 (dated by TCRdb to 2018 to 2020). Some background on the complete study: Samples covering the acute and convalescent phases of COVID-19 were provided by collaborators in the United States, Italy and Spain. The material from the prospective study consisted of cDNA or gDNA derived from T cells, B-cell-depleted T cells, or PBMCs. The dataset comprised deeply sampled blood TCRbeta repertoires from subjects exposed to, actively infected with, or recovered from COVID-19. A freely available public database, intended as a resource for researchers studying the immune response to SARS-CoV-2, is where the repertoires were released. Samples were obtained from the ongoing ImmuneRACE study (first 160 participants) and from 1,254 subjects provided by 6 global collaborators. The sample metadata nearly always contained a de-identified subject ID, COVID-19 status, age in years and sex. HLA class I and class II types, where available, came from metadata supplied by the sample provider rather than from assay-based typing. General findings and caveats noted by the study authors: The amount of clinical and demographic metadata varied by source and participant and was provided uncurated.

To note about this clone: The specificity of this receptor is unknown. It has no much larger one-base neighbor in the sample; base qualities were not kept.

TCRbeta CDR3 regions were amplified from genomic DNA using the immunoSEQ Assay, a bias-controlled multiplex PCR. The paper's processing steps were these. The number of nucleated cells in each sample was estimated by amplification of reference gene primers within the assay. To quantify the absolute abundance of each unique TCRbeta CDR3 rearrangement, sequence reads were collapsed and filtered. For each sample, productive Simpson clonality was calculated as the square root of Simpson's diversity index over productive rearrangements. Here the immuneACCESS table is served through TCRdb, limited to in-frame sequences with V and J called. Missing clones are a known gap in these copies; in checked studies unresolved V genes cover under half, and the rest lacks a known reason. V, J and clone size are taken as reported in that table, and D and trimming were inferred from the DNA itself. The sample includes over 150,000 clones, with approximately 94% observed a single time. The top ten constitute 0.76% of the sample.

In Seattle, one collaborating source enrolled patients while the infection was active and tracked those patients longitudinally over the course of disease. The collaborating institutions used their own protocols to collect whole blood in K2EDTA tubes. Collaborator samples were shipped for TCRbeta analysis as frozen whole blood, isolated PBMCs, or DNA extracted from either sample type. Spanning cysteine to phenylalanine, the CDR3 consists of 13 amino acids. The only DNA kept is the CDR3, 39 bases in frame from the first base. The V and J ends are trimmed by 1 base and 7 bases, leaving 13 bases between them. CDR1 and CDR2 are read off the germline V gene (reference sequence) as GTSNPN and SVGIG.

The sequence is built from TRBV30 and TRBJ1-2, with no confidently assigned D gene. The sequencing sample was made of peripheral blood. The TCR comes from a man younger than 45 with COVID-19, enrolled during active disease. The CDR3 is CAWSERLRGGYTF. The DNA reads as follows: TGTGCCTGGAGTGAACGGCTTAGAGGTGGCTACACCTTC.